This section outlines one T cell receptor (beta chain) sequence together with its context. Germline V gene data show CDR1 as MNHEY and CDR2 as SVGAGI. The CDR3 covers 15 residues. J was trimmed by 3 bases and V by 0 bases; bases with no gene match: 4. The record originates from a study of T cell changes during pregnancy in multiple sclerosis. The protocol was immunoSEQ multiplex PCR, while the TCRdb copy is restricted to in-frame clones and leaves out a portion. This sample carries tens of thousands of clones, roughly nine tenths of them seen once, and the ten largest clones take around 0.27%. The sequenced sample was CD4+ T cells from peripheral blood mononuclear cells, obtained in the third trimester of pregnancy. The chain has TRBV6-5 and TRBJ1-1, with TRBD1 matching over 7 bases. The origin of this receptor is a female donor in good health, enrolled as a control in a pregnancy study. The CDR3 here is CASSYSTTGHTEAFF. The CDR3 DNA reads as TGTGCCAGCAGTTACTCGACGACAGGGCACACTGAAGCTTTCTTT.